The rows below give T cell receptor beta chains drawn from one sample of a study of blood T cell repertoires in COVID-19. This table comes from immunoSEQ multiplex PCR, and its TCRdb copy is limited to in-frame clones, with some not included. The data show some 230,000 clones, with about 80% seen just once and under 1.5% held by the top ten. The sequencing input was PBMCs or T cells enriched from blood (not recorded which). These receptors all come from a woman aged 40 to 55 with acute COVID-19. Each CDR3 is given with its conserved first and last residue. The D gene is left open where the match is weak. Size is omitted from some rows. Given values are once, few, many or a class for expanded clones.

clone size	D gene	V gene	J gene	CDR3 DNA	CDR3 protein
-	-	TRBV11-3	TRBJ2-3	TGTGCCAGCAGCTTGACGCCGGGAGAAACAGATACGCAGTATTTT	CASSLTPGETDTQYF
-	-	TRBV4-3	TRBJ2-7	TGCGCCAGCAGCCAAGAACCCAGAAATGCCTACGAGCAGTACTTC	CASSQEPRNAYEQYF
-	TRBD2	TRBV6-5	TRBJ2-3	TGTGCCAGCAGGGGACTAGCGGGGCGGGCAGATACGCAGTATTTT	CASRGLAGRADTQYF
few	TRBD1	TRBV11-3	TRBJ2-7	TGTGCCAGCTCGACAGGGGACGGTGGCGAGCAGTACTTC	CASSTGDGGEQYF
-	TRBD1	TRBV19	TRBJ1-1	TGTGCCAGTAGTCGAGGACAGGAGAACACTGAAGCTTTCTTT	CASSRGQENTEAFF
-	TRBD1	TRBV5-1	TRBJ2-1	TGCGCCAGCAGGGAGACAGGGAGTATCAATGAGCAGTTCTTC	CASRETGSINEQFF
once	TRBD1	TRBV24-1	TRBJ2-2	TGTGCCACCAGTGATTTGGACGGGACAGGGAAGGGGACCGGGGAGCTGTTTTTT	CATSDLDGTGKGTGELFF
-	-	TRBV7-9	TRBJ1-1	TGTGCCAGCAGCTCGCCGGCGGGTAACACTGAAGCTTTCTTT	CASSSPAGNTEAFF
-	TRBD1	TRBV5-4	TRBJ2-7	TGTGCCAGCAGCCGCGGGACAGGGGGCAACGAGCAGTACTTC	CASSRGTGGNEQYF
once	-	TRBV2	TRBJ1-5	TGTGCCAGCAAGAAGACAGAAAATCAGCCCCAGCATTTT	CASKKTENQPQHF
few	TRBD2	TRBV6-2/TRBV6-3	TRBJ2-1	TGTGCCAGCAGTTACTCCCCTCCGGGACTAGGAGTCTACAATGAGCAGTTCTTC	CASSYSPPGLGVYNEQFF
-	-	TRBV11-3	TRBJ2-1	TGTGCCAGCAGCCCGAGGGAACGGTTGAGCTCCTACAATGAGCAGTTCTTC	CASSPRERLSSYNEQFF
-	TRBD2	TRBV7-2	TRBJ2-2	TGTGCCAGCAGCCCAGGACTAGCGGGAGATGGGGAGCTGTTTTTT	CASSPGLAGDGELFF
once	TRBD1	TRBV7-9	TRBJ2-7	TGTGCCAGCAGCTCGGGACAGACCTCCTACGAGCAGTACTTC	CASSSGQTSYEQYF
-	-	TRBV7-9	TRBJ1-6	TGTGCCAGCAGCTTAGGCGGCAGTAATAATTCACCCCTCCACTTT	CASSLGGSNNSPLHF
-	TRBD1	TRBV4-1	TRBJ1-5	TGCGCCAGCAGCTCTCTCGACAGGGAAGGTCTATATGGCAATCAGCCCCAGCATTTT	CASSSLDREGLYGNQPQHF
-	-	TRBV5-6	TRBJ1-6	TGTGCCAGCAGCGCCTGGACAGAGAGCTCCTATAATTCACCCCTCCACTTT	CASSAWTESSYNSPLHF
-	-	TRBV21-1	TRBJ2-3	TGTGCCAGCAGCACCACAGGGACGGACCACTTACACACAGATACGCAGTATTTT	CASSTTGTDHLHTDTQYF
-	-	TRBV27	TRBJ1-3	TGTGCCAGCAGTTTGAACCTGCGGGGTCACGGAAACACCATATATTTT	CASSLNLRGHGNTIYF
-	-	TRBV9	TRBJ2-1	TGTGCCAGCAGCGTAGGCAGGGGGGCCTACAATGAGCAGTTCTTC	CASSVGRGAYNEQFF
-	-	TRBV27	TRBJ2-7	TGTGCCAGCAGTTCAGAAGCGGACCTTTCTTACGAGCAGTACTTC	CASSSEADLSYEQYF
-	-	TRBV19	TRBJ1-1	TGTGCCAGTAGTCAGAACTATCAGCCGAACACTGAAGCTTTCTTT	CASSQNYQPNTEAFF
few	TRBD2	TRBV18	TRBJ2-1	TGTGCCAGCGAGAAAGGGACTAGCGGGAGCGCTAGCTCCTACAATGAGCAGTTCTTC	CASEKGTSGSASSYNEQFF
-	-	TRBV3-1/TRBV3-2	TRBJ1-1	TGTGCCAGCAGCCAAGAGCACAGGGAGACTGAAGCTTTCTTT	CASSQEHRETEAFF